Below, 15 T cell receptor beta chains from the same sample are listed, as sequenced in a study of blood T cell repertoires in COVID-19. Clones were read by immunoSEQ multiplex PCR, and TCRdb kept only the in-frame ones, dropping some. This table holds over 350,000 clones, 70% to 90% found once. The sequenced sample was PBMCs or T cells enriched from blood (not recorded which). These receptors all stem from a woman between 18 and 29 years old with acute COVID-19.

The V call is TRBV27, the J call TRBJ2-3; 12 bases fit TRBD2. The V gene end was trimmed by 3 bases and the J gene end by 5 bases; junction bases not matched to a gene: 9. CDR1 and CDR2 (germline): MNHEY, SMNVEV (reference sequence). This CDR3 is 17 amino acids long. The CDR3 loop is CASSFLASGGVEDTQYF. CDR3 coding DNA: TGTGCCAGCAGTTTTCTGGCTAGCGGGGGGGTTGAAGATACGCAGTATTTT.

This chain connects TRBV25-1 to TRBJ1-1, with D perhaps matching TRBD1 (5 bases). Germline V gene sequence: CDR1 MGHDK, CDR2 SYGVNS. CDR3 size: 14 residues. Trimming pared 0 bases from V and 2 bases from J, leaving 7 bases between. The CDR3, as DNA: TGTGCCAGCAGTGAATACGGGGGAAACACTGAAGCTTTCTTT. Translating it yields CASSEYGGNTEAFF.

This chain connects TRBV27 to TRBJ1-1; D not certain. V lost 1 base to trimming and J lost 0 bases, with 9 bases between them. The CDR3 length is 15 residues. Germline lookup yields CDR1 MNHEY and CDR2 SMNVEV (reference sequence). Here the CDR3 DNA reads TGTGCCAGCAGTTTATTCCGCGGATTGAACACTGAAGCTTTCTTT. It specifies CASSLFRGLNTEAFF.

V gene TRBV30 combines with J gene TRBJ1-5, with a tentative D call TRBD1 (6 bases). The CDR3 runs to 13 residues. Germline V gene sequence: CDR1 GTSNPN, CDR2 SVGIG (reference sequence). Trimming took off 3 bases at V and 7 bases at J, with 13 bases between the two ends. CDR3: CAWSEGQFQPQHF. CDR3 bases: TGTGCCTGGAGCGAAGGACAGTTCCAGCCCCAGCATTTT.

V gene TRBV3-1 (or the pseudogene TRBV3-2) combines with J gene TRBJ2-2; D might be TRBD2 (5 bases). Trimming removed 1 base at V and 7 bases at J, with 10 bases between. This CDR3 is 14 amino acids long. CDR1 LGHDT and CDR2 YNNKEL come from the germline V gene (reference sequence). The CDR3 bases are TGTGCCAGCAGCCAAGTCCCTCGGGGCGGGGAGCTGTTTTTT. It encodes CASSQVPRGGELFF.

The V and J genes are TRBV20-1 and TRBJ2-7, with D possibly matching TRBD2 (5 bases). V lost 3 bases, J lost 6 bases, and 18 bases lay in between. The CDR3 has 14 residues. Germline CDR1 and CDR2: DFQATT and SNEGSKA (reference sequence). CDR3: CSASLGRGGREQYF. CDR3 bases: TGCAGTGCTAGTCTCGGAAGAGGAGGACGCGAGCAGTACTTC.

This chain uses TRBV28 with TRBJ2-7, with 8 bases matching TRBD1. Trimming cost V 1 base and J 5 bases; bases outside gene matches: 13. This CDR3 spans 17 amino acids. Germline-derived CDR1 and CDR2 are MDHEN and SYDVKM. CDR3 residues: CASSLSPGQGPGHEQYF. In nucleotides, the CDR3 is TGTGCCAGCAGTTTATCCCCTGGACAGGGTCCGGGGCACGAGCAGTACTTC.

The chain has TRBV11-2 and TRBJ2-5, with TRBD1 as a possible D gene (5 bases). Trimming shortened V by 2 bases and J by 2 bases, and 6 bases separated the two germline ends. This CDR3 is 13 amino acids long. Germline V gene lookup returns CDR1 SGHAT and CDR2 FQNNGV. Here the CDR3 DNA reads TGTGCCAGCAGCTTAAAGGGGCAAGAGACCCAGTACTTC. Amino acid sequence: CASSLKGQETQYF. Full variable domain (rest looked up from reference TRBV11-2 and TRBJ2-5): EAGVAQSPRYKIIEKRQSVAFWCNPISGHATLYWYQQILGQGPKLLIQFQNNGVVDDSQLPKDRFSAERLKGVDSTLKIQPAKLEDSAVYLCASSLKGQETQYFGPGTRLLVL.

For this clone: Its ends do not fully match the called genes, so a read error is possible. This chain joins TRBV18 and TRBJ2-7, with 10 bases identical to TRBD1. The CDR3 length is 15 residues. Germline V lookup: CDR1 KGHSH, CDR2 LQKENI. CDR3 in amino acids: CASSPPDRGSSEQYF. CDR3 nucleotide sequence: TGTGCCAGCTCACCACCGGACAGGGGGTCCTCCGAGCAGTACTTC.

The chain carries TRBV19 and TRBJ1-6, with D maybe TRBD1 (6 bases). CDR3 length equals 14 residues. The germline V gene encodes CDR1 LNHDA and CDR2 SQIVND (reference sequence). Trimming pared 6 bases from V and 6 bases from J, leaving 12 bases between. The CDR3 spells CASSEDSFNSPLHF. The CDR3 DNA reads as TGTGCCAGTAGCGAGGACAGCTTTAATTCACCCCTCCACTTT.

The chain uses TRBV5-1 and TRBJ1-2; D may be TRBD1 (5 bases). CDR1 and CDR2 (germline): SGHRS, YFSETQ. The V end was cut by 0 bases, the J end by 3 bases, with 6 bases between. This CDR3 is 13 amino acids long. The CDR3 protein is CASSLDRHYGYTF. For the CDR3, the DNA is TGCGCCAGCAGCTTGGACAGGCACTATGGCTACACCTTC.

The V call is TRBV9, the J call TRBJ1-5; D is unclear. Germline lookup yields CDR1 SGDLS and CDR2 YYNGEE. This CDR3 spans 13 amino acids. Trimming left V 0 bases short and J 4 bases short, with 5 bases between. In nucleotides, the CDR3 is TGTGCCAGCAGCGTAGATCAGAATCAGCCCCAGCATTTT. It codes for CASSVDQNQPQHF. Combining the CDR3 with reference TRBV9 and TRBJ1-5 gives the whole variable domain DSGVTQTPKHLITATGQRVTLRCSPRSGDLSVYWYQQSLDQGLQFLIQYYNGEERAKGNILERFSAQQFPDLHSELNLSSLELGDSALYFCASSVDQNQPQHFGDGTRLSIL.

This clone was recorded only once. Other nucleotide sequences in the sample specify the same CDR3. The V and J genes are TRBV18 and TRBJ1-1, with D perhaps matching TRBD1 (5 bases). CDR1 is KGHSH, CDR2 LQKENI, per germline. V dropped 3 bases and J dropped 1 base, with 9 bases sitting between them. The CDR3 spans 14 residues. The CDR3 coding sequence is TGTGCCAGCTCACCGCTTCAGGGGAACACTGAAGCTTTCTTT. Protein sequence: CASSPLQGNTEAFF.

Of note for this clone: Additional DNA sequences in this sample encode the identical CDR3. The CDR3 coding sequence is TGCGCCAGCAGCTTGGGACAGGGGTACCAAGAGACCCAGTACTTC. Protein product: CASSLGQGYQETQYF. V is TRBV5-1 and J is TRBJ2-5; 8 bases are a match to TRBD1. J was trimmed by 0 bases and V by 0 bases; bases with no gene match: 1. Germline values: CDR1 SGHRS, CDR2 YFSETQ. The CDR3 length is 15 residues.

This clone occurred a few times. The rearrangement links TRBV2 to TRBJ1-6; a possible D gene is TRBD1 (5 bases). The CDR3 is made up of 15 amino acids. V dropped 4 bases and J dropped 0 bases, with 7 bases sitting between them. In germline, CDR1 is SNHLY, CDR2 FYNNEI. CDR3: CASSVTDSYNSPLHF. The CDR3 DNA follows: TGTGCCAGCAGTGTGACAGACTCCTATAATTCACCCCTCCACTTT.